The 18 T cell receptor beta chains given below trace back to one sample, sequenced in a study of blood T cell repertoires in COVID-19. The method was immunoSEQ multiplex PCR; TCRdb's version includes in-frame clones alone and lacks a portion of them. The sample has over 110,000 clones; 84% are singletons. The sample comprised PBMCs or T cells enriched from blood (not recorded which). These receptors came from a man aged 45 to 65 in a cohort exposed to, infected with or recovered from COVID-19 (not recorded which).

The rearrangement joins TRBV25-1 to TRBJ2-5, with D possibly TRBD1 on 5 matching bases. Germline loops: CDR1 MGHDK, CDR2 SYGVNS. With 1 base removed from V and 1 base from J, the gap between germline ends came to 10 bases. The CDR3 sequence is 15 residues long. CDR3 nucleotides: TGTGCCAGCAGTGAATCGTGGGGCGCCCAAGAGACCCAGTACTTC. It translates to CASSESWGAQETQYF.

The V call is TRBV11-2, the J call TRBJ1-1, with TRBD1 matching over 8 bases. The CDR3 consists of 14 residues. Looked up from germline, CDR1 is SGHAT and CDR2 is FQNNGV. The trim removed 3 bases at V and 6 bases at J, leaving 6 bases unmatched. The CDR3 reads CASSLTTGGPEAFF. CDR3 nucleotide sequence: TGTGCCAGCAGCTTGACAACAGGGGGACCTGAAGCTTTCTTT. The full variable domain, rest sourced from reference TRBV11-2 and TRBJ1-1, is EAGVAQSPRYKIIEKRQSVAFWCNPISGHATLYWYQQILGQGPKLLIQFQNNGVVDDSQLPKDRFSAERLKGVDSTLKIQPAKLEDSAVYLCASSLTTGGPEAFFGQGTRLTVV.

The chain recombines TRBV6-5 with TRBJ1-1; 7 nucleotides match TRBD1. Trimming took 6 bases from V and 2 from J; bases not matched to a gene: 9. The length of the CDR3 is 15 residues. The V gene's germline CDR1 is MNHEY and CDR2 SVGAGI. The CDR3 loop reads CASRYLGTANTEAFF. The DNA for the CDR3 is TGTGCCAGCAGATACCTCGGGACAGCAAACACTGAAGCTTTCTTT.

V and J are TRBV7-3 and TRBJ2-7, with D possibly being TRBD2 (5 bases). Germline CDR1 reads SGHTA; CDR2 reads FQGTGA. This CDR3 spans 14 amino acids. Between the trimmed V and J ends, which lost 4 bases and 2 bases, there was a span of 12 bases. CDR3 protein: CASSSVGGTYEQYF. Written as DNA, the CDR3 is TGTGCCAGCAGCTCGGTTGGAGGTACCTACGAGCAGTACTTC.

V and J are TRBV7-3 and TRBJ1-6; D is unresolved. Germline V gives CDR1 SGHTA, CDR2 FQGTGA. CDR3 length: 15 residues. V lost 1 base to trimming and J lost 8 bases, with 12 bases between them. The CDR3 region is CASSLNEGWDSPLHF. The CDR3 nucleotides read TGTGCCAGCAGCTTAAACGAGGGATGGGATTCACCCCTCCACTTT.

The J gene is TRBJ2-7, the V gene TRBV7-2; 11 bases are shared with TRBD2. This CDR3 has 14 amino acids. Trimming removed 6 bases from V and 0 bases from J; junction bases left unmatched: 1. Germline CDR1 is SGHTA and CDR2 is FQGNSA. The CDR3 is CASRTSGNSYEQYF. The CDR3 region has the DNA TGTGCCAGCAGGACTAGCGGGAACTCCTACGAGCAGTACTTC.

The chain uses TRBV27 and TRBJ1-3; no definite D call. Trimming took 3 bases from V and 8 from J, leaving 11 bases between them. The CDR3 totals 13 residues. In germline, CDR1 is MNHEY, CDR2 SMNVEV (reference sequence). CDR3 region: CASSFRRMDTIYF. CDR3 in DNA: TGTGCCAGCAGTTTCCGGAGAATGGACACCATATATTTT.

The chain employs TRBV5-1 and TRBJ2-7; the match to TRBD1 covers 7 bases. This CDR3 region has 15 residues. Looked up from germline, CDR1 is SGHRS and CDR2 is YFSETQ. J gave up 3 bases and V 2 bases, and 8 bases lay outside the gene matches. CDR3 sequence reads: CASSFSGQSIYEQYF. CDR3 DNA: TGCGCCAGCAGCTTTTCGGGACAGAGTATCTACGAGCAGTACTTC.

The CDR3, as DNA: TGTGCCAGCAGCGACCGGGACAGGGTGTCTTATAATTCACCCCTCCACTTT. Residues: CASSDRDRVSYNSPLHF. The V gene is TRBV9, the J gene TRBJ1-6; 9 bases are a match to TRBD1. This CDR3 has 17 residues. CDR1 is SGDLS, CDR2 YYNGEE, per germline. With V trimmed by 3 bases and J by 4 bases, 8 bases remained unmatched. Full variable domain (rest looked up from reference TRBV9 and TRBJ1-6): DSGVTQTPKHLITATGQRVTLRCSPRSGDLSVYWYQQSLDQGLQFLIQYYNGEERAKGNILERFSAQQFPDLHSELNLSSLELGDSALYFCASSDRDRVSYNSPLHFGNGTRLTVT.

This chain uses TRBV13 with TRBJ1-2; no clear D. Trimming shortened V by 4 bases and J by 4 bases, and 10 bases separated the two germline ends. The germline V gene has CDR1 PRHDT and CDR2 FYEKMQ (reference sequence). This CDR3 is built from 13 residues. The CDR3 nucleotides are TGTGCCAGCAGCTCAGACATTCGCTATGGCTACACCTTC. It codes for CASSSDIRYGYTF.

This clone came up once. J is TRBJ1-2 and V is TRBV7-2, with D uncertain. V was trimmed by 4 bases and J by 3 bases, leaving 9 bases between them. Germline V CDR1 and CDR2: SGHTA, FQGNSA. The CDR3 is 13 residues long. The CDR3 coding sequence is TGTGCCAGCAGCTCCCTACTATACTATGGCTACACCTTC. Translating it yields CASSSLLYYGYTF.

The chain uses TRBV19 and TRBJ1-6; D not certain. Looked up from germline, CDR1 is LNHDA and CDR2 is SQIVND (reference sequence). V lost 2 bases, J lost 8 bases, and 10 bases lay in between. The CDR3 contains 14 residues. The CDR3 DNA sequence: TGTGCCAGTAGTATAATGAAGGGAGATTCACCCCTCCACTTT. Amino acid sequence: CASSIMKGDSPLHF. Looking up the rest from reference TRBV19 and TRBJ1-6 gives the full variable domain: DGGITQSPKYLFRKEGQNVTLSCEQNLNHDAMYWYRQDPGQGLRLIYYSQIVNDFQKGDIAEGYSVSREKKESFPLTVTSAQKNPTAFYLCASSIMKGDSPLHFGNGTRLTVT.

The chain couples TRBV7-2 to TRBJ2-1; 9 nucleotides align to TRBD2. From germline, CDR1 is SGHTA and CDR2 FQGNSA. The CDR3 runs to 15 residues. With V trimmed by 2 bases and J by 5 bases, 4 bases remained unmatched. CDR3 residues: CASSLWTSENNEQFF. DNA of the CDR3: TGTGCCAGCAGCTTATGGACTAGCGAAAACAATGAGCAGTTCTTC.

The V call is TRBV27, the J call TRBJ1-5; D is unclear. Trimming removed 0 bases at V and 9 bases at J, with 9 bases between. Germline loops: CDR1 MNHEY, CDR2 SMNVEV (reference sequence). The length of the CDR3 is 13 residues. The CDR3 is CASSLSALRPQHF. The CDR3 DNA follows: TGTGCCAGCAGTTTATCGGCCCTCCGGCCCCAGCATTTT.

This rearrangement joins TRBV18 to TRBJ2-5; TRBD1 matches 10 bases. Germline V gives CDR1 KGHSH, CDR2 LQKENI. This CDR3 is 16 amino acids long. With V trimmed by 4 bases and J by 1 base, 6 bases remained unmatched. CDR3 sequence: CASSLWTGGAQETQYF. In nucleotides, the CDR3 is TGTGCCAGCTCACTTTGGACAGGGGGGGCCCAAGAGACCCAGTACTTC.

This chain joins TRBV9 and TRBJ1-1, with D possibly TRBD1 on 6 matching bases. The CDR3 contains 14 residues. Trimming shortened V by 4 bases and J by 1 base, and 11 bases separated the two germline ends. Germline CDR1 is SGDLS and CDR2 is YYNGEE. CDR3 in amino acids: CASSSQQGNTEAFF. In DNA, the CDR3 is TGTGCCAGCAGCTCTCAACAGGGGAACACTGAAGCTTTCTTT.

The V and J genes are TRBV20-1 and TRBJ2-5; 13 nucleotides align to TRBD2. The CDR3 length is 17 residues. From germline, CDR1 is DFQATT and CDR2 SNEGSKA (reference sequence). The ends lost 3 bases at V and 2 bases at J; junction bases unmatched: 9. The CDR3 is CSASRGLAGFTQETQYF. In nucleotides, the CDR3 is TGCAGTGCTAGTAGGGGACTAGCGGGGTTCACTCAAGAGACCCAGTACTTC.

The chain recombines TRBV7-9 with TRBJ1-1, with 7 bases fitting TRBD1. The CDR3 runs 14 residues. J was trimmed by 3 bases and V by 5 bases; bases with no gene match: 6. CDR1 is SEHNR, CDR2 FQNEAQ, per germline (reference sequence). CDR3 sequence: CASSMGQHHTEAFF. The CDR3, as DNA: TGTGCCAGCAGCATGGGACAGCATCACACTGAAGCTTTCTTT.